This T cell receptor beta chain originates from a study of blood T cell repertoires in COVID-19. Libraries were prepared by immunoSEQ multiplex PCR; TCRdb keeps only in-frame clonotypes and omits some of them. The sample has about 210,000 clones, about 86% seen once. The germline V gene encodes CDR1 LGHDT and CDR2 YNNKEL (reference sequence). Trimming took off 2 bases at V and 5 bases at J, with 16 bases between the two ends. The CDR3 extends over 16 amino acids. Specimen: PBMCs or T cells enriched from blood (not recorded which). V usage is TRBV3-1 (or the pseudogene TRBV3-2) and J usage is TRBJ2-1; D is possibly TRBD1 (6 bases). The sequence came from a woman between 45 and 60 years old with acute COVID-19. DNA of the CDR3: TGTGCCAGCAGCCAAACCGGGACACTGGGCCACAATGAGCAGTTCTTC. Its protein product is CASSQTGTLGHNEQFF.